This T cell receptor beta chain was recovered during a study of blood T cell repertoires in COVID-19. Study in general: From T cells, B-cell-depleted T cells, or PBMCs came the material, which was cDNA or gDNA.

In the source study's methods: Cell counts per sample came from amplifying reference gene primers. TCRdb's table, derived via immunoSEQ multiplex PCR, lists solely in-frame clones and lacks some. V and J calls plus clone size are reproduced from that table; the DNA served to infer D and trimming. The sample carries about 120,000 clones, over 75% recorded once. This clone occurred a few times. The V and J ends lost 0 bases and 1 base respectively, with 9 bases between them. This CDR3 region has 15 residues. Germline V CDR1 and CDR2: MRHNA, SNTAGT. This clonotype was sampled from a man aged 55 to 70 with acute or convalescent COVID-19. The rearrangement joins TRBV6-4 to TRBJ1-1; no reliable D call. The sequenced sample was peripheral blood. CDR3 protein: CASSDSRAGNTEAFF. The CDR3, as DNA: TGTGCCAGCAGTGACTCGAGAGCCGGGAACACTGAAGCTTTCTTT.